Listed below are T cell receptor beta chains from one sample, sequenced in a study of CD8+ T cells in alopecia areata. Profiled with immunoSEQ multiplex PCR; TCRdb holds only in-frame clones, not every one. This table has 80,000 to 100,000 clones, over 40% appearing once. The specimen was CD4+ T cells sorted from blood. All receptors come from a human donor with alopecia areata. CDR3s include the opening cysteine and the closing phenylalanine or tryptophan. Each record gives: J gene, D gene, clone size, V gene, CDR3 length, CDR3 DNA, CDR3 protein. The D gene is left open where the match is weak. The listing skips clone size in some rows; elsewhere it reads once, few, many or a size class.

TRBJ2-7 | TRBD1 | few | TRBV29-1 | 13 | TGCAGCGTTTTGGACAGGGATATGGGCGAGCAGTACTTC | CSVLDRDMGEQYF
TRBJ1-2 | - | - | TRBV4-1 | 13 | TGCGCCAGCAGCCAAGTTAGCGACTATGGCTACACCTTC | CASSQVSDYGYTF
TRBJ1-1 | TRBD1 | - | TRBV29-1 | 12 | TGCAGCGTTGGGGGACAGTCCACTGAAGCTTTCTTT | CSVGGQSTEAFF
TRBJ2-3 | - | few | TRBV29-1 | 14 | TGCAGCGTTGAAGGCGGGACCAACACAGATACGCAGTATTTT | CSVEGGTNTDTQYF
TRBJ2-2 | - | - | TRBV2 | 14 | TGTGCCAGCAGTCGACTTACTTACACCGGGGAGCTGTTTTTT | CASSRLTYTGELFF
TRBJ2-5 | TRBD2 | - | TRBV5-1 | 15 | TGCGCCAGCAGCCAAAGACTAGCGGGAGAGGAGACCCAGTACTTC | CASSQRLAGEETQYF
TRBJ1-5 | TRBD1 | few | TRBV23-1 | 18 | TGCGCCAGCAGTCATCCAGGGGGAGCTATTAATAACAATCAGCCCCAGCATTTT | CASSHPGGAINNNQPQHF
TRBJ2-6 | - | - | TRBV7-9 | 16 | TGTGCCAGCAGCTTAATCACGGCCTCTGGGGCCAACGTCCTGACTTTC | CASSLITASGANVLTF
TRBJ1-2 | - | few | TRBV28 | 11 | TGTGCCAGCAGTTCGGACTATGGCTACACCTTC | CASSSDYGYTF
TRBJ2-5 | - | few | TRBV5-1 | 11 | TGCGCCAGCAGCTTACAAGAGACCCAGTACTTC | CASSLQETQYF
TRBJ2-1 | TRBD2 | - | TRBV14 | 14 | TGTGCCAGCAGCCCTAGACTAGCGGGAGGAGAGCAGTTCTTC | CASSPRLAGGEQFF
TRBJ2-2 | TRBD1 | - | TRBV2 | 16 | TGTGCCAGCAGACCTGGGGACAGTTATGGGACCGGGGAGCTGTTTTTT | CASRPGDSYGTGELFF
TRBJ2-6 | - | - | TRBV2 | 16 | TGTGCCAGCAGTGAAGCTGGTATCTCTGGGGCCAACGTCCTGACTTTC | CASSEAGISGANVLTF
TRBJ1-2 | - | - | TRBV29-1 | 14 | TGCAGCGTTGAACCGGCCGGAGCTAACTATGGCTACACCTTC | CSVEPAGANYGYTF
TRBJ2-6 | - | - | TRBV29-1 | 15 | TGCAGCGTTGAATGGCTAGGCTCTGGGGCCAACGTCCTGACTTTC | CSVEWLGSGANVLTF
TRBJ1-3 | - | - | TRBV29-1 | 12 | TGCAGCGTTGTGGAATTTGGAAACACCATATATTTT | CSVVEFGNTIYF
TRBJ2-5 | TRBD1 | few | TRBV29-1 | 14 | TGCAGCGTTGATACCGGGACAGACCAAGAGACCCAGTACTTC | CSVDTGTDQETQYF
TRBJ1-1 | - | - | TRBV4-2 | 14 | TGTGCCAGCAGCCAACTAGAGTTGAACACTGAAGCTTTCTTT | CASSQLELNTEAFF
TRBJ2-2 | - | - | TRBV29-1 | 13 | TGCAGCGTTGAAGAACAGGGCACCGGGGAGCTGTTTTTT | CSVEEQGTGELFF
TRBJ2-5 | - | - | TRBV29-1 | 13 | TGCAGCGTTGGGCTACAGGCGCGGGAGACCCAGTACTTC | CSVGLQARETQYF
TRBJ2-3 | - | once | TRBV5-1 | 13 | TGCGCCAGCAGCTTGTCCGGCACAGATACGCAGTATTTT | CASSLSGTDTQYF
TRBJ2-7 | - | - | TRBV5-1 | 13 | TGCGCCAGCAGCCTGGGGACGTATCTCGAGCAGTACTTC | CASSLGTYLEQYF
TRBJ1-5 | - | few | TRBV18 | 15 | TGTGCCAGCTCACTCGGAGACACGTCCGGCCAGCCCCAGCATTTT | CASSLGDTSGQPQHF
TRBJ1-5 | - | - | TRBV27 | 13 | TGTGCCAGCAGTTTAGGCTTTTATCAGCCCCAGCATTTT | CASSLGFYQPQHF
TRBJ2-7 | - | - | TRBV30 | 12 | TGTGCCTGGAGAAAAAGGTTCTACGAGCAGTACTTC | CAWRKRFYEQYF
TRBJ2-5 | TRBD1 | - | TRBV2 | 14 | TGTGCCAGCAGTAGAGACAGGGTCCGAGAGACCCAGTACTTC | CASSRDRVRETQYF
TRBJ2-2 | - | few | TRBV29-1 | 16 | TGCAGCGTGGGCCCTCTGGGACCGAACGAACCCGGGGAGCTGTTTTTT | CSVGPLGPNEPGELFF
TRBJ2-7 | - | - | TRBV5-4 | 13 | TGTGCCAGCAGTTGGGACACCATCCACGAGCAGTACTTC | CASSWDTIHEQYF
TRBJ2-5 | TRBD2 | - | TRBV15 | 16 | TGTGCCACCAGCCCAGAACTAGCGGGAGGACTAATGACCCAGTACTTC | CATSPELAGGLMTQYF
TRBJ2-3 | - | - | TRBV7-2 | 15 | TGTGCCAGCAGCTTAAGGCTAGCCGACACAGATACGCAGTATTTT | CASSLRLADTDTQYF
TRBJ2-7 | - | - | TRBV7-9 | 15 | TGTGCCAGCAGCTTAATGGGAAACTACAGAAGCGAGCAGTACTTC | CASSLMGNYRSEQYF
TRBJ2-1 | - | few | TRBV29-1 | 13 | TGCACCATACTAAGGGGGGAGGACAATGAGCAGTTCTTC | CTILRGEDNEQFF
TRBJ2-5 | - | - | TRBV2 | 14 | TGTGCCAGCAGTGTAACGCAGGGCCAAGAGACCCAGTACTTC | CASSVTQGQETQYF
TRBJ1-1 | - | - | TRBV30 | 13 | TGTGCCTGGCGGCAGGGGCTTAGCACTGAAGCTTTCTTT | CAWRQGLSTEAFF
TRBJ2-3 | - | - | TRBV5-1 | 11 | TGCGCCAGCAGCTTGGAAGATACGCAGTATTTT | CASSLEDTQYF
TRBJ1-3 | - | - | TRBV30 | 13 | TGTGCCTGGAGTCGACTGGCGGGAAACACCATATATTTT | CAWSRLAGNTIYF
TRBJ1-5 | - | - | TRBV6-5 | 13 | TGTGCCAGCAGTTCTCAGCGAAATCAGCCCCAGCATTTT | CASSSQRNQPQHF
TRBJ1-6 | - | - | TRBV6-6 | 14 | TGTGCCAGCAGTTCAGGGACCCAAGAGGGATCCCTCCACTTT | CASSSGTQEGSLHF
TRBJ2-7 | - | - | TRBV6-5 | 14 | TGTGCCAGCAGTCGGGGGACGCCGTCCTACGAGCAGTACTTC | CASSRGTPSYEQYF
TRBJ1-2 | - | - | TRBV28 | 12 | TGTGCCAGCAGTTTAACAAACTATGGCTACACCTTC | CASSLTNYGYTF
TRBJ2-4 | - | - | TRBV9 | 15 | TGTGCCAGCAGTCTCGAGGGTGGGCAGAAAAACATTCAGTACTTC | CASSLEGGQKNIQYF
TRBJ2-3 | - | - | TRBV23-1 | 12 | TGCGCCAGCAGTCATCCATCAGATACGCAGTATTTT | CASSHPSDTQYF
TRBJ2-3 | - | few | TRBV29-1 | 14 | TGCAGCGTTAAGGCGGATACTAGCACAGATACGCAGTATTTT | CSVKADTSTDTQYF
TRBJ1-2 | - | few | TRBV7-9 | 13 | TGTGCCAGCAGCTTAGAGGGAGCGTCAAGCTACACCTTC | CASSLEGASSYTF
TRBJ1-5 | - | - | TRBV28 | 16 | TGTGCCAGCAGTTCATTGGCCCTCGGAGGAAATCAGCCCCAGCATTTT | CASSSLALGGNQPQHF
TRBJ1-2 | - | - | TRBV29-1 | 14 | TGCAGCGTTGAACGGGCACGTCGTGACTATGGCTACACCTTC | CSVERARRDYGYTF
TRBJ1-5 | - | - | TRBV6-6 | 13 | TGTGCCAGCAGCCCACAGGAGGGTAGGCCCCAGCATTTT | CASSPQEGRPQHF
TRBJ2-3 | TRBD2 | once | TRBV30 | 15 | TGTGCCTGGAACCCCGGGACTAGTCCCACAGATACGCAGTATTTT | CAWNPGTSPTDTQYF
TRBJ2-7 | TRBD1 | - | TRBV29-1 | 14 | TGCAGCGTGGAGCCCGGGACAGGTACCTACGAGCAGTACTTC | CSVEPGTGTYEQYF
TRBJ2-5 | - | few | TRBV29-1 | 13 | TGCAGCGTCGGGGGACGAGTGAGAGAGACCCAGTACTTC | CSVGGRVRETQYF
TRBJ1-6 | - | - | TRBV29-1 | 16 | TGCAGCGTCCCAAGGGACTCCTTCTCCTATAATTCACCCCTCCACTTT | CSVPRDSFSYNSPLHF